The present TCR beta chain was sequenced within a study of post-analysis software for immune sequencing data. On the study more broadly: Secondary progressive, relapsing-remitting and progressive-relapsing multiple sclerosis were among the included disease courses. The study's findings and limits: F-measure co-clustering was strong for batch-matched samples. Multiple sclerosis patients had significantly lower normalized Chao1 diversity than controls.

Incorporated into the TCR beta cDNA libraries were unique molecular identifiers, which served to reduce PCR and sequencing biases. Around 500,000 cDNA molecules were obtained from around 0.96 to 9.9 million T cells. Via MiXCR, TCRdb re-called the PCR reads, giving one row per CDR3 protein. The data contain over 700,000 distinct CDR3 sequences, 30% of them singletons. Points on this clonotype: Antigen specificity is unknown.

This TCR was sampled from a girl aged 5 to 17 with multiple sclerosis. Sequencing used blood.

The CDR3 loop is CASSGLTSTDTQYF. In DNA, the CDR3 is TGTGCCAGTAGTGGGCTCACTAGCACAGATACGCAGTATTTT. The chain recombines TRBV19 with TRBJ2-3; D gene ambiguous. Per the germline V gene, CDR1 is LNHDA and CDR2 is SQIVND (reference sequence). There are 14 residues in the CDR3. The V end lost 5 bases, the J end lost 0 bases, and 9 bases lay between the germline ends.